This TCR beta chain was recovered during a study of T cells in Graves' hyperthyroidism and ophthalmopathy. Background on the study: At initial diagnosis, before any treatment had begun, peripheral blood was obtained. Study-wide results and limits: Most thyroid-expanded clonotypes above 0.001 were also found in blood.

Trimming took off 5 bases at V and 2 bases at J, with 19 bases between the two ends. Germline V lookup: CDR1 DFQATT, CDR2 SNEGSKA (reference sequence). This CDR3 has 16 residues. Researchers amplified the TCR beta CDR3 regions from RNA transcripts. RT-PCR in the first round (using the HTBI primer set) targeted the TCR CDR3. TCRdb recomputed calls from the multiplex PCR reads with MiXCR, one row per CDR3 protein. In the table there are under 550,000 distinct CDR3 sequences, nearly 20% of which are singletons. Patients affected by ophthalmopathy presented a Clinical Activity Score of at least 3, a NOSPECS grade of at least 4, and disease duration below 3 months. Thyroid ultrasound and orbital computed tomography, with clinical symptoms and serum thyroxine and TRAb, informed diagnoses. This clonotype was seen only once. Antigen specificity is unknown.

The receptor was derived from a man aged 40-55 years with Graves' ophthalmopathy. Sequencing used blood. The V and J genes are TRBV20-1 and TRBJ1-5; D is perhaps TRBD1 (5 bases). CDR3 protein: CSAPGQGWLGNQPQHF. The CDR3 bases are TGCAGTGCTCCCGGGCAGGGCTGGTTGGGCAATCAGCCCCAGCATTTT.